These 27 T cell receptor beta chains originate from one sample sequenced in a study of cytomegalovirus exposure and HLA in healthy donors. PCR amplification relied on 60 Vbeta primers (plus 13 Jbeta primers). Assay: immunoSEQ multiplex PCR; the TCRdb copy retains only in-frame clones and omits some. The sample gives around 190,000 clones, around 84% of which show up once; around 3.7% is in the top ten. Specimen: PBMCs. The receptors shown here come from a middle-aged man in good health and CMV-seropositive.

The gene calls are TRBV28 and TRBJ2-7, with D perhaps matching TRBD1 (6 bases). Trimming cost V 4 bases and J 0 bases, with 19 bases left between them. The germline gives CDR1 MDHEN, CDR2 SYDVKM. The CDR3 totals 17 residues. CDR3 amino acids: CASSSPPHRDLSYEQYF. CDR3 DNA: TGTGCCAGCAGTTCTCCCCCTCACAGGGACCTCTCCTACGAGCAGTACTTC.

V gene TRBV6-1 combines with J gene TRBJ2-1, with 7 bases matching TRBD1. Germline CDR1 reads MNHNS; CDR2 reads SASEGT. The CDR3 runs 15 residues. The trim removed 3 bases at V and 4 bases at J, leaving 6 bases unmatched. CDR3 region: CASSDRQGLYNEQFF. The CDR3 DNA reads as TGTGCCAGCAGTGACAGACAGGGCCTTTACAATGAGCAGTTCTTC.

The rearrangement joins TRBV6-6 to TRBJ2-5, with 7 nucleotides matching TRBD1. TRBJ2-7 matches the DNA end more closely, so the J call is doubtful. Germline V gene sequence: CDR1 MNHNY, CDR2 SVGAGI (reference sequence). This CDR3 is built from 13 residues. The CDR3 DNA follows: TGTGCCAGCAGCCCGGGACAGTTCTACGAGCAGTACTTC. It is translated as CASSPGQFYEQYF.

This clone is a singleton in its sample. The chain is built from TRBV27 and TRBJ2-7; 8 bases map to TRBD2. V lost 4 bases to trimming and J lost 5 bases; unmatched junction nucleotides: 10. The CDR3 totals 15 residues. Germline CDR1 and CDR2: MNHEY and SMNVEV (reference sequence). CDR3 sequence: CASSSRAGVRNEQYF. Written as DNA, the CDR3 is TGTGCCAGCAGTTCCCGAGCGGGAGTACGGAACGAGCAGTACTTC.

This chain uses TRBV4-3 with TRBJ2-1, with 9 positions matching TRBD1. The CDR3 totals 16 residues. V was clipped by 3 bases and J by 8 bases; unmatched bases: 11. Germline V lookup: CDR1 LGHNA, CDR2 YSLEER. As DNA, the CDR3 is TGCGCCAGCAGCCATCGTACATGGGACAGGGATGATGAGCAGTTCTTC. Encoded protein: CASSHRTWDRDDEQFF.

This chain uses TRBV7-2 with TRBJ2-3; weak D call: TRBD1 (5 bases). The CDR3 extends over 17 amino acids. The V end was cut by 1 base, the J end by 0 bases, with 14 bases between. Germline CDR1 reads SGHTA; CDR2 reads FQGNSA. The chain's CDR3 is CASSLGQQIRSTDTQYF. The CDR3 coding sequence is TGTGCCAGCAGCTTAGGACAGCAAATCCGTAGCACAGATACGCAGTATTTT.

This chain uses TRBV19 with TRBJ1-1; 11 bases agree with TRBD1. Germline V gene sequence: CDR1 LNHDA, CDR2 SQIVND (reference sequence). Trimming removed 1 base from V and 4 bases from J; junction bases left unmatched: 2. The CDR3 runs to 15 residues. CDR3 sequence reads: CASSIGTGGGTEAFF. CDR3 in DNA: TGTGCCAGTAGTATAGGGACAGGGGGCGGCACTGAAGCTTTCTTT.

The chain links TRBV6-5 to TRBJ2-5; D not certain. The CDR3 is 16 residues long. CDR1 and CDR2 (germline): MNHEY, SVGAGI. V lost 4 bases and J 0 bases, leaving 15 bases between the germline ends. The CDR3 reads CASSSLLTVNQETQYF. CDR3 coding DNA: TGTGCCAGCAGTTCCCTACTTACGGTTAACCAAGAGACCCAGTACTTC.

The chain joins TRBV29-1 to TRBJ2-2; tentative D call: TRBD1 (5 bases). Trimming left V 3 bases short and J 3 bases short, with 8 bases between. Germline V gene sequence: CDR1 SQVTM, CDR2 ANQGSEA. CDR3 length equals 13 residues. This CDR3 reads CSVETDHTGELFF. CDR3 coding DNA: TGCAGCGTTGAGACAGATCACACCGGGGAGCTGTTTTTT.

The chain carries TRBV14 and TRBJ2-5, with 13 nucleotides matching TRBD2. Looked up from germline, CDR1 is SGHDN and CDR2 is FVKESK. CDR3 length equals 16 residues. V was clipped by 4 bases and J by 2 bases; unmatched bases: 4. CDR3 nucleotide sequence: TGTGCCAGCAGCCCTCCGGGACTAGCGGGACAAGAGACCCAGTACTTC. Translation: CASSPPGLAGQETQYF.

This clone was observed a single time. CDR3 in DNA: TGTGCCAGCAGTCTAATTCCCACAGGGTCTGGGGCCAACGTCCTGACTTTC. Its translation: CASSLIPTGSGANVLTF. The chain is built from TRBV28 and TRBJ2-6; D possibly corresponds to TRBD1 (6 bases). This CDR3 has 17 residues. Trimming left V 5 bases short and J 1 base short, with 15 bases between. Looked up from germline, CDR1 is MDHEN and CDR2 is SYDVKM.

The chain employs TRBV27 and TRBJ1-6, with a tentative D call TRBD1 (6 bases). CDR1 is MNHEY, CDR2 SMNVEV, per germline (reference sequence). The CDR3 runs 16 residues. Trimming pared 0 bases from V and 0 bases from J, leaving 6 bases between. As DNA, the CDR3 is TGTGCCAGCAGTTTATCAGGGGGCTCCTATAATTCACCCCTCCACTTT. Translated, it gives CASSLSGGSYNSPLHF.

This chain connects TRBV7-2 to TRBJ1-5; perhaps TRBD1 as D (6 bases). Trimming took 1 base from V and 6 from J, leaving 16 bases between them. Germline V gene data show CDR1 as SGHTA and CDR2 as FQGNSA. The CDR3 covers 16 residues. CDR3 coding DNA: TGTGCCAGCAGCTTAGGGGGGCCCGCTCTACGTCAGCCCCAGCATTTT. Translating gives CASSLGGPALRQPQHF.

The rearrangement joins TRBV5-1 to TRBJ2-7; 7 nucleotides line up with TRBD2. The CDR3 length is 15 residues. V shed 2 bases and J 3 bases; nucleotides not matched to a gene: 8. Germline CDR1 reads SGHRS; CDR2 reads YFSETQ. This CDR3 reads CASSFGGTSFYEQYF. CDR3 sequence (DNA): TGCGCCAGCAGCTTCGGGGGGACCTCCTTCTACGAGCAGTACTTC. The entire variable domain, with the rest obtained from reference TRBV5-1 and TRBJ2-7, is as follows: KAGVTQTPRYLIKTRGQQVTLSCSPISGHRSVSWYQQTPGQGLQFLFEYFSETQRNKGNFPGRFSGRQFSNSRSEMNVSTLELGDSALYLCASSFGGTSFYEQYFGPGTRLTVT.

V usage is TRBV19 and J usage is TRBJ1-2; TRBD1 aligns across 7 bases. The junction had 5 bases not matched to a gene; V was cut back by 6 bases and J by 1 base. Germline values: CDR1 LNHDA, CDR2 SQIVND (reference sequence). The CDR3 is 14 residues long. DNA of the CDR3: TGTGCCAGTAGGGACAGGATGGATAACTATGGCTACACCTTC. Protein product: CASRDRMDNYGYTF.

This clone was detected only a few times. V gene TRBV10-1 combines with J gene TRBJ2-7; the match to TRBD2 covers 9 bases. The ends lost 10 bases at V and 2 bases at J; junction bases unmatched: 18. Germline V lookup: CDR1 WNHNN, CDR2 SYGVQD (reference sequence). CDR3 size: 17 residues. For the CDR3, the DNA is TGCGCCAACCGAGTCGTTGGGGCGGGAGGGGACCCCTACGAGCAGTACTTC. Protein: CANRVVGAGGDPYEQYF.

This clone showed up just a few times. The CDR3 region is CASSPTGGSDNEQFF. The CDR3 DNA reads TGTGCCAGCTCACCAACGGGAGGGTCGGACAATGAGCAGTTCTTC. The V gene is TRBV18, the J gene TRBJ2-1; TRBD2 matches 8 bases. Per the germline V gene, CDR1 is KGHSH and CDR2 is LQKENI. The CDR3 extends over 15 amino acids. V lost 2 bases, J lost 5 bases, and 5 bases stayed unmatched. Complete variable domain (other parts from reference TRBV18 and TRBJ2-1): NAGVMQNPRHLVRRRGQEARLRCSPMKGHSHVYWYRQLPEEGLKFMVYLQKENIIDESGMPKERFSAEFPKEGPSILRIQQVVRGDSAAYFCASSPTGGSDNEQFFGPGTRLTVL.

J is TRBJ1-1 and V is TRBV19; a weak D match, TRBD1 (6 bases). The CDR3 length is 14 residues. The V end was cut by 3 bases, the J end by 5 bases, with 13 bases between. From germline, CDR1 is LNHDA and CDR2 SQIVND (reference sequence). The CDR3 spells CASSMPGGNTEAFF. In nucleotides, the CDR3 is TGTGCCAGTAGTATGCCGGGGGGCAATACTGAAGCTTTCTTT. The whole variable domain, filled in from reference TRBV19 and TRBJ1-1, reads DGGITQSPKYLFRKEGQNVTLSCEQNLNHDAMYWYRQDPGQGLRLIYYSQIVNDFQKGDIAEGYSVSREKKESFPLTVTSAQKNPTAFYLCASSMPGGNTEAFFGQGTRLTVV.

As regards this clone: At one of its ends the junction is not consistent with the germline gene, which may arise from a read error. The rearrangement uses TRBV29-1 and TRBJ1-4; TRBD1 aligns across 8 bases. Germline V gene sequence: CDR1 SQVTM, CDR2 ANQGSEA. The CDR3 is made up of 11 amino acids. The CDR3 nucleotides read TGCAGCGTTAGGACAGGGACCCTTGCGATTTTT. Amino acids: CSVRTGTLAIF.

The V and J genes are TRBV10-3 and TRBJ2-7; D possibly corresponds to TRBD1 (5 bases). V was pared by 4 bases and J by 3 bases, with 10 bases between. Germline CDR1 is ENHRY and CDR2 is SYGVKD. The CDR3 extends over 13 amino acids. As DNA, the CDR3 is TGTGCCATCAGTGGGGCAGGGTTCTACGAGCAGTACTTC. Translated, it gives CAISGAGFYEQYF.

The chain carries TRBV10-2 and TRBJ2-5, with TRBD2 identical over 9 bases. CDR1 is WSHSY, CDR2 SAAADI, per germline. The CDR3 is 14 amino acids. The junction had 7 bases not matched to a gene; V was cut back by 2 bases and J by 9 bases. The CDR3 bases are TGCGCCAGCAGTGAGGTTTCTAGCGGGATGGCCCAGTACTTC. It encodes CASSEVSSGMAQYF.

This clone has a handful of counts. The rearrangement joins TRBV7-3 to TRBJ2-4; D is perhaps TRBD1 (6 bases). The germline gives CDR1 SGHTA, CDR2 FQGTGA. This CDR3 has 14 amino acids. The germline V and J ends were trimmed by 5 bases and 13 bases, with 21 bases remaining between them. CDR3 in amino acids: CASSPRWETGPQYF. DNA for the CDR3: TGTGCCAGCAGCCCCCGATGGGAGACAGGCCCCCAGTACTTC.

The V gene is TRBV10-3, the J gene TRBJ2-1; possibly TRBD1 for D (6 bases). The CDR3 extends over 14 amino acids. The germline V and J ends were trimmed by 6 bases and 5 bases, with 14 bases remaining between them. CDR1 is ENHRY, CDR2 SYGVKD, per germline. This CDR3 reads CAISPRHRDNEQFF. The CDR3 DNA follows: TGTGCCATCAGCCCGCGCCACAGGGACAATGAGCAGTTCTTC.

This rearrangement joins TRBV6-5 to TRBJ1-3; D ambiguous. CDR3 length: 13 residues. Germline V CDR1 and CDR2: MNHEY, SVGAGI. The V end was cut by 5 bases, the J end by 0 bases, with 5 bases between. The DNA of the CDR3 is TGTGCCAGCAGTCCGGTCTCTGGAAACACCATATATTTT. Its protein product is CASSPVSGNTIYF.

This clone was found once. The chain couples TRBV15 to TRBJ2-7; D is undetermined. There are 15 residues in the CDR3. The germline V gene encodes CDR1 LNHNV and CDR2 YYDKDF (reference sequence). Trimming pared 0 bases from V and 4 bases from J, leaving 13 bases between. CDR3 in amino acids: CATSRDRAVRYEQYF. The DNA of the CDR3 is TGTGCCACCAGCAGAGATCGCGCCGTGAGGTACGAGCAGTACTTC.

As for this clone: An end of the junction differs from the germline gene, which may be a read error. V gene TRBV27 combines with J gene TRBJ1-6, with TRBD1 as a possible D gene (6 bases). The germline V gene encodes CDR1 MNHEY and CDR2 SMNVEV (reference sequence). CDR3 length: 16 residues. The CDR3 reads CASSPSVGAYNSPRHF. CDR3 nucleotide sequence: TGTGCCAGCAGTCCCTCGGTGGGGGCCTATAATTCCCCCCGCCACTTT.

The gene calls are TRBV5-1 and TRBJ2-3, with 14 bases lining up with TRBD2. This CDR3 spans 16 amino acids. Germline-derived CDR1 and CDR2 are SGHRS and YFSETQ. Germline trimming cut 4 bases from V and 1 base from J; bases unmatched to any gene: 2. CDR3 nucleotides: TGCGCCAGCAGCGGGGGACTAGCGGGGGGCACAGATACGCAGTATTTT. Translating it yields CASSGGLAGGTDTQYF.